A single sample gave rise to the 25 T cell receptor beta chains below, sequenced in a study of blood T cell repertoires in COVID-19. Produced via immunoSEQ multiplex PCR; TCRdb's table is partial and in-frame only. The sample has a few hundred thousand clones, around 90% seen once. The specimen sequenced was peripheral blood. The receptors were sampled from a woman aged 40 to 49 who had recovered from COVID-19.

The CDR3 region is CASSFTGLAGGNYNEQFF. The DNA of the CDR3 is TGTGCCAGCAGTTTCACAGGACTAGCGGGAGGGAACTACAATGAGCAGTTCTTC. The rearrangement links TRBV25-1 to TRBJ2-1; TRBD2 matches at 15 bases. Trimming took 5 bases from V and 3 from J; bases not matched to a gene: 8. Germline CDR1 is MGHDK and CDR2 is SYGVNS. This CDR3 is built from 18 residues. The complete variable domain, with remaining parts taken from reference TRBV25-1 and TRBJ2-1, reads EADIYQTPRYLVIGTGKKITLECSQTMGHDKMYWYQQDPGMELHLIHYSYGVNSTEKGDLSSESTVSRIRTEHFPLTLESARPSHTSQYLCASSFTGLAGGNYNEQFFGPGTRLTVL.

The CDR3 nucleotides are TGTGCCAGCGTTTCCTCTCGTAGCGGGAGTATCGATGAGCAGTTCTTC. It yields the protein CASVSSRSGSIDEQFF. V is TRBV7-8 and J is TRBJ2-1; 9 bases align to TRBD2. J gave up 8 bases and V 8 bases, and 16 bases lay outside the gene matches. The CDR3 sequence is 16 residues long. In germline, CDR1 is SGHVS, CDR2 FQNEAQ. The entire variable domain, with the rest obtained from reference TRBV7-8 and TRBJ2-1, is as follows: GAGVSQSPRYKVAKRGQDVALRCDPISGHVSLFWYQQALGQGPEFLTYFQNEAQLDKSGLPSDRFFAERPEGSVSTLKIQRTQQEDSAVYLCASVSSRSGSIDEQFFGPGTRLTVL.

The chain combines TRBV30 with TRBJ2-7; a weak D match, TRBD1 (5 bases). CDR1 is GTSNPN, CDR2 SVGIG, per germline (reference sequence). The CDR3 contains 14 residues. Deletions cut 3 bases from V and 7 bases from J, with 19 bases between. CDR3 residues: CAWRGPGRAGEQYF. In DNA form, the CDR3 reads TGTGCCTGGAGGGGGCCCGGCAGGGCCGGAGAGCAGTACTTC.

This clone was recorded only once. The rearrangement links TRBV18 to TRBJ2-1; 8 bases agree with TRBD2. The CDR3 length is 15 residues. V trimming: 3 bases; J trimming: 7 bases; junction bases outside the gene matches: 8. Looked up from germline, CDR1 is KGHSH and CDR2 is LQKENI. The CDR3 coding sequence is TGTGCCAGCTCACCGCCGGGACTAGGTCAGAATGAGCAGTTCTTC. Translating it yields CASSPPGLGQNEQFF.

V and J are TRBV3-1 (or the pseudogene TRBV3-2) and TRBJ2-7; unclear D gene. The CDR3 is 15 residues long. V was clipped by 1 base and J by 2 bases, with 12 bases between them. Germline V gives CDR1 LGHDT, CDR2 YNNKEL (reference sequence). For the CDR3, the DNA is TGTGCCAGCAGCCAAGGTCTATCTCCTACCTACGAGCAGTACTTC. It is translated as CASSQGLSPTYEQYF.

In this sample, this clone turned up once. The chain combines TRBV2 with TRBJ2-1, with TRBD2 matching over 7 bases. CDR1 and CDR2 from the germline V gene are SNHLY and FYNNEI. V was clipped by 8 bases and J by 6 bases; unmatched bases: 16. The CDR3 loop spans 16 amino acids. CDR3 DNA: TGTGCCAGCGAGTCAGATGGCGGGAGCTCTTCCAATGAGCAGTTCTTC. It codes for CASESDGGSSSNEQFF.

The chain is built from TRBV27 and TRBJ2-3, with TRBD2 matching 8 bases. V trimming: 0 bases; J trimming: 4 bases; junction bases outside the gene matches: 12. The CDR3 has 18 residues. CDR1 is MNHEY, CDR2 SMNVEV, per germline (reference sequence). CDR3 DNA: TGTGCCAGCAGTTTATCCAGCGGGAGCCTCCTCCGGTCAGATACGCAGTATTTT. Encoded protein: CASSLSSGSLLRSDTQYF.

V usage is TRBV11-3 and J usage is TRBJ2-2; D uncertain. Trimming shortened V by 0 bases and J by 6 bases, and 5 bases separated the two germline ends. The CDR3 runs to 13 residues. Looked up from germline, CDR1 is SGHNT and CDR2 is YENEEA. CDR3 sequence reads: CASSLDRAGELFF. Here the CDR3 DNA reads TGTGCCAGCAGCTTAGATCGGGCCGGGGAGCTGTTTTTT.

The gene calls are TRBV2 and TRBJ2-2, with a possible D match to TRBD2 (5 bases). The germline V gene encodes CDR1 SNHLY and CDR2 FYNNEI. The CDR3 totals 14 residues. Trimming pared 7 bases from V and 0 bases from J, leaving 9 bases between. The CDR3 here is CASMETTNTGELFF. CDR3 sequence (DNA): TGTGCCAGCATGGAGACTACGAACACCGGGGAGCTGTTTTTT.

The CDR3 DNA follows: TGCGCCAGCAGCTTGCGGACTAGCGGAGGGGGTAACAATGAGCAGTTCTTC. It yields the protein CASSLRTSGGGNNEQFF. J is TRBJ2-1 and V is TRBV5-1, with TRBD2 matching over 10 bases. Per germline, CDR1 SGHRS and CDR2 YFSETQ. Germline trimming cut 1 base from V and 5 bases from J; bases unmatched to any gene: 9. The CDR3 is made up of 17 amino acids.

J is TRBJ1-1 and V is TRBV24-1, with 7 bases matching TRBD1. This CDR3 spans 15 amino acids. Germline values: CDR1 KGHDR, CDR2 SFDVKD. The junction had 4 bases not matched to a gene; V was cut back by 4 bases and J by 0 bases. This CDR3 is CATSDPTGLNTEAFF. The DNA for the CDR3 is TGTGCCACCAGTGACCCGACAGGGCTGAACACTGAAGCTTTCTTT.

There are a few counts of this clone. The rearrangement links TRBV7-2 to TRBJ1-5, with D perhaps TRBD1 (6 bases). V was cut by 2 bases and J by 3 bases, with 8 bases left in between. The germline V gene encodes CDR1 SGHTA and CDR2 FQGNSA. There are 14 residues in the CDR3. This CDR3 is CASSLRTANQPQHF. The DNA for the CDR3 is TGTGCCAGCAGCTTAAGGACAGCCAATCAGCCCCAGCATTTT.

This clone was counted a single time. The chain links TRBV21-1 to TRBJ2-1; TRBD2 was called by the table and not checked on the DNA. TRBV21-1 is designated a pseudogene. The CDR3 has 15 residues. The CDR3 sequence: CASSKARPGGNEQFF. CDR3 DNA: TGTGCCAGCAGCAAAGCTCGTCCGGGAGGCAATGAGCAGTTCTTC.

The J gene is TRBJ2-5, the V gene TRBV5-8, with TRBD2 as a possible D gene (5 bases). The CDR3 sequence is 15 residues long. Germline CDR1 reads SGHTS; CDR2 reads YDEGEE. Trimming took off 4 bases at V and 4 bases at J, with 17 bases between the two ends. The chain's CDR3 is CASSRRMDSSETQYF. CDR3 nucleotides: TGTGCCAGCAGCCGAAGGATGGACTCATCAGAGACCCAGTACTTC.

The genes are TRBV5-1 and TRBJ1-1, with a tentative D call TRBD1 (6 bases). Germline V CDR1 and CDR2: SGHRS, YFSETQ. The CDR3 is made up of 14 amino acids. The V gene lost 0 bases and the J gene lost 5 bases, with 11 bases spanning the gap. Here the CDR3 reads CASSLDGGLTEAFF. The CDR3 DNA reads as TGCGCCAGCAGCTTGGACGGGGGGCTAACTGAAGCTTTCTTT. Using reference TRBV5-1 and TRBJ1-1 for the parts outside the CDR3, the full variable domain is KAGVTQTPRYLIKTRGQQVTLSCSPISGHRSVSWYQQTPGQGLQFLFEYFSETQRNKGNFPGRFSGRQFSNSRSEMNVSTLELGDSALYLCASSLDGGLTEAFFGQGTRLTVV.

This chain links TRBV12-3 or TRBV12-4 with TRBJ1-2; D is perhaps TRBD1 (5 bases). V was shortened by 3 bases and J by 8 bases, with 13 bases between the two germline ends. The CDR3 spans 13 residues. Written as DNA, the CDR3 is TGTGCCAGCAGTTTGGCTGGGGCGAGGGGCTACACCTTC. Translating it yields CASSLAGARGYTF.

J is TRBJ1-3 and V is TRBV19; 7 nucleotides match TRBD1. Germline assignment: CDR1 LNHDA and CDR2 SQIVND (reference sequence). The trim removed 4 bases at V and 8 bases at J, leaving 8 bases unmatched. There are 14 residues in the CDR3. Written as DNA, the CDR3 is TGTGCCAGTAGTACTCCCGACAGGGCGGACACCATATATTTT. It encodes CASSTPDRADTIYF.

The rearrangement links TRBV3-1 (or the pseudogene TRBV3-2) to TRBJ2-7; no clear D gene. The CDR3 runs 15 residues. Germline V gene data show CDR1 as LGHDT and CDR2 as YNNKEL (reference sequence). Trimming shortened V by 1 base and J by 1 base, and 11 bases separated the two germline ends. The CDR3 is CASSQAPPLSYEQYF. CDR3 DNA sequence: TGTGCCAGCAGCCAAGCCCCCCCCCTATCCTACGAGCAGTACTTC.

The chain recombines TRBV19 with TRBJ1-5; a possible D gene is TRBD1 (5 bases). This CDR3 contains 18 residues. With 3 bases removed from V and 1 base from J, the gap between germline ends came to 19 bases. CDR1 and CDR2 from the germline V gene are LNHDA and SQIVND (reference sequence). Here the CDR3 DNA reads TGTGCCAGTAGTATTCTAAGTGGGGCAGCGAGGAGCAATCAGCCCCAGCATTTT. Translation: CASSILSGAARSNQPQHF.

This clone came up a few times. The chain recombines TRBV4-1 with TRBJ2-3; TRBD2 agrees at 9 bases. The CDR3 runs 16 residues. Germline CDR1 MGHRA, CDR2 YSYEKL. After removal of 0 bases from V and 0 bases from J, the junction contained 1 base not matched to a gene. The CDR3 protein is CASSQETSGSTDTQYF. The CDR3 nucleotides are TGCGCCAGCAGCCAAGAAACTAGCGGGAGCACAGATACGCAGTATTTT.

By sample share, this clone is medium-sized. The V gene is TRBV10-3, the J gene TRBJ2-7, with TRBD1 identical over 10 bases. V dropped 5 bases and J dropped 2; count of bases not matched to a gene: 9. The CDR3 runs to 16 residues. Germline-derived CDR1 and CDR2 are ENHRY and SYGVKD. CDR3 residues: CAISLAPGQGTYEQYF. CDR3 sequence (DNA): TGTGCCATCAGTTTGGCTCCGGGACAGGGGACCTACGAGCAGTACTTC.

The chain carries TRBV24-1 and TRBJ2-1; no reliable D call. The germline gives CDR1 KGHDR, CDR2 SFDVKD. Trimming shortened V by 4 bases and J by 0 bases, and 3 bases separated the two germline ends. The CDR3 extends over 13 amino acids. CDR3 nucleotide sequence: TGTGCCACCAGTGACCTCTCCTACAATGAGCAGTTCTTC. Protein sequence: CATSDLSYNEQFF.

The rearrangement uses TRBV4-1 and TRBJ2-3, with TRBD2 matching over 7 bases. V dropped 3 bases and J dropped 0; count of bases not matched to a gene: 3. This CDR3 is built from 15 residues. The germline V gene encodes CDR1 MGHRA and CDR2 YSYEKL. The CDR3 protein is CASSHSGQSTDTQYF. Here the CDR3 DNA reads TGCGCCAGCAGCCATAGCGGGCAGAGCACAGATACGCAGTATTTT.

The CDR3 DNA is TGTGCCAGCAGCCCCGGGACAGGGAATGAGCAGTTCTTC. Its protein product is CASSPGTGNEQFF. The V call is TRBV7-8, the J call TRBJ2-1; 9 bases align to TRBD1. The CDR3 loop spans 13 amino acids. CDR1 SGHVS and CDR2 FQNEAQ come from the germline V gene. Trimming took 5 bases from V and 7 from J; bases not matched to a gene: 3.

The chain is built from TRBV6-1 and TRBJ2-7; the match to TRBD2 covers 7 bases. Germline values: CDR1 MNHNS, CDR2 SASEGT. Losses at the gene ends were 4 bases for V and 2 bases for J; bases not matched to a gene: 11. The CDR3 totals 16 residues. In nucleotides, the CDR3 is TGTGCCAGCAGTGGGGGACTAAGCCTCAACCCCTACGAGCAGTACTTC. It yields the protein CASSGGLSLNPYEQYF.